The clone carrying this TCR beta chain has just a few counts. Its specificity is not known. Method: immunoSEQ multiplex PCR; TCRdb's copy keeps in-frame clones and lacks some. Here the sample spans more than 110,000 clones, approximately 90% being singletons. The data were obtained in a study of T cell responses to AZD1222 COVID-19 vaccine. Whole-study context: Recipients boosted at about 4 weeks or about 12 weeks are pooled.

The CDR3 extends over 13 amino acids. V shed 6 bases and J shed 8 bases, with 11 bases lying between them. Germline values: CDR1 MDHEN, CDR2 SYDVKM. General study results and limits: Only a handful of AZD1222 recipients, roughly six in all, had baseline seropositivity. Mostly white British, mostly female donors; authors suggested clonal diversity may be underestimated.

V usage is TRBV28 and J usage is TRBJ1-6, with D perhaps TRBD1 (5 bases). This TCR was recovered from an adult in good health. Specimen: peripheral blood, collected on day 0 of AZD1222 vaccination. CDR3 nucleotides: TGTGCCAGCAGCGGGGGAAACCATTCACCCCTCCACTTT. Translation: CASSGGNHSPLHF.